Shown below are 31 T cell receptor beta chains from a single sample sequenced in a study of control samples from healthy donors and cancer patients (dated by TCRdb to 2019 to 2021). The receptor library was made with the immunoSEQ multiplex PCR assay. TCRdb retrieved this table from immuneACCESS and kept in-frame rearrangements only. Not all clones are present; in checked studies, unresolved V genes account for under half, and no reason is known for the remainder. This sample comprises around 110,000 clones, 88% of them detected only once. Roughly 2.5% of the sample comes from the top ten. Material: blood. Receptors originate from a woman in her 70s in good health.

The DNA for the CDR3 is TGCGCCAGCAAGTCATACACGGGCTCCTACGAGCAGTACTTC. As protein: CASKSYTGSYEQYF. The rearrangement joins TRBV5-1 to TRBJ2-7; D not resolved. Trimming cost V 6 bases and J 0 bases, with 13 bases left between them. The germline CDR1 and CDR2 sequences are SGHRS and YFSETQ. The CDR3 is made up of 14 amino acids. Using reference TRBV5-1 and TRBJ2-7 for the parts outside the CDR3, the full variable domain is KAGVTQTPRYLIKTRGQQVTLSCSPISGHRSVSWYQQTPGQGLQFLFEYFSETQRNKGNFPGRFSGRQFSNSRSEMNVSTLELGDSALYLCASKSYTGSYEQYFGPGTRLTVT.

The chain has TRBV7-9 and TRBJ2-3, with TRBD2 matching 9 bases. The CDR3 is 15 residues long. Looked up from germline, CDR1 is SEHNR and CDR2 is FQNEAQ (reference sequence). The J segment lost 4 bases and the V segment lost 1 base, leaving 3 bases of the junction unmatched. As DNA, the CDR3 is TGTGCCAGCAGCTTAGTTGCGGGGGGGGCAGATACGCAGTATTTT. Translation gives CASSLVAGGADTQYF.

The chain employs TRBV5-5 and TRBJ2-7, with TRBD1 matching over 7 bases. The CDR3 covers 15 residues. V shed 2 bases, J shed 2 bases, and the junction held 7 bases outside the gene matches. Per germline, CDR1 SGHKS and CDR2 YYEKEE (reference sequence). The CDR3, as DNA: TGTGCCAGCAGCTTAAGGGGGCCGTCCCCCTACGAGCAGTACTTC. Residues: CASSLRGPSPYEQYF.

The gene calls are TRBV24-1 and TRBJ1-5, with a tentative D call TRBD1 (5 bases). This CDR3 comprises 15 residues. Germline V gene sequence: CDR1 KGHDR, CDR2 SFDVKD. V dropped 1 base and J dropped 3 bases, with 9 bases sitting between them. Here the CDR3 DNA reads TGTGCCACCAGTGATTTTTCGGGGCCCAATCAGCCCCAGCATTTT. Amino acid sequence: CATSDFSGPNQPQHF.

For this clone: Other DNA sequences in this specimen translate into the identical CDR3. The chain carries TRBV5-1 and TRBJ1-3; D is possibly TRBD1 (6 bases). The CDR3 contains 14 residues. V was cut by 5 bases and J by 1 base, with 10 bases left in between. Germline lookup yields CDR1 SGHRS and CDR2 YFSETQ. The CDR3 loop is CASSPQGSGNTIYF. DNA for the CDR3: TGCGCCAGCAGTCCCCAGGGGTCTGGAAACACCATATATTTT.

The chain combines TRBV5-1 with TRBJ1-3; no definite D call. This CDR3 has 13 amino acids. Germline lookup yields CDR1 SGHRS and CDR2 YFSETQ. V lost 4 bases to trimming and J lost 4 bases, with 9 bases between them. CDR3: CASSPDGGNTIYF. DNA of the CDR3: TGCGCCAGCAGCCCGGACGGCGGAAACACCATATATTTT.

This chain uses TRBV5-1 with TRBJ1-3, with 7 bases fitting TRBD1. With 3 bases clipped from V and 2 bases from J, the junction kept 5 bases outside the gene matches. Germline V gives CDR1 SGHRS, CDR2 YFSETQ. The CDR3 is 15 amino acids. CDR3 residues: CASSYERGPGNTIYF. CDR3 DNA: TGCGCCAGCAGCTATGAGAGGGGGCCTGGAAACACCATATATTTT.

The CDR3 sequence is CASRGQGGYSNQPQHF. The CDR3, as DNA: TGTGCCAGTAGGGGCCAGGGTGGCTATAGCAATCAGCCCCAGCATTTT. The rearrangement joins TRBV19 to TRBJ1-5, with D tentatively TRBD1 (5 bases). Germline CDR1 and CDR2: LNHDA and SQIVND (reference sequence). V lost 6 bases and J lost 0, with 15 bases in between. The CDR3 spans 16 residues.

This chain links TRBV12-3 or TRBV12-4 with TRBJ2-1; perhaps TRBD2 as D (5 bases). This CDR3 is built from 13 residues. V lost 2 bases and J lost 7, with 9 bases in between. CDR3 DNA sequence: TGTGCCAGCAGTTTATTCGGGGAGAATGAGCAGTTCTTC. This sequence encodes CASSLFGENEQFF.

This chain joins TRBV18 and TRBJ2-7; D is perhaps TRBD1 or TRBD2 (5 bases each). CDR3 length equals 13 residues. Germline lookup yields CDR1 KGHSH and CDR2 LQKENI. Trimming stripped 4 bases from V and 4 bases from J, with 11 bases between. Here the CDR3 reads CASSLAREYEQYF. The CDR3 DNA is TGTGCCAGCTCACTGGCCAGGGAGTACGAGCAGTACTTC.

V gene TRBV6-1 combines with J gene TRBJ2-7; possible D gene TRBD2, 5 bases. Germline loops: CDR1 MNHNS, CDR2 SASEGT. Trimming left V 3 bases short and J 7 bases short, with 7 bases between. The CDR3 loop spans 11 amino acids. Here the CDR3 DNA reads TGTGCCAGCAGTGACCAGCGGGAGCAGTACTTC. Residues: CASSDQREQYF.

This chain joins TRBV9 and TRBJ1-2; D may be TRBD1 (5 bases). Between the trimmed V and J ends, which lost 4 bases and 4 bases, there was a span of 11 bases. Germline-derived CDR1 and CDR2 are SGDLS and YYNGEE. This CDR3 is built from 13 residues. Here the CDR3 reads CASSPEGIYGYTF. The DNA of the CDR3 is TGTGCCAGCAGCCCGGAGGGGATCTATGGCTACACCTTC.

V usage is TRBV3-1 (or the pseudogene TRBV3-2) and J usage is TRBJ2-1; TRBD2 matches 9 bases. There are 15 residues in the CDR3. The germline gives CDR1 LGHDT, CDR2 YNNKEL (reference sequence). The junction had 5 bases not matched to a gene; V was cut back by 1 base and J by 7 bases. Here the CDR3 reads CASSQGAGGRNEQFF. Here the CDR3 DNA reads TGTGCCAGCAGCCAAGGAGCGGGGGGTAGGAATGAGCAGTTCTTC.

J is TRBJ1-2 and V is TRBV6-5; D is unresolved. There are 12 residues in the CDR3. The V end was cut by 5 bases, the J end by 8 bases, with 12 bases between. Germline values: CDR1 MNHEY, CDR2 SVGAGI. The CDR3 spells CASSPGRWGYTF. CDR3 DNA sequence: TGTGCCAGCAGTCCCGGACGCTGGGGCTACACCTTC.

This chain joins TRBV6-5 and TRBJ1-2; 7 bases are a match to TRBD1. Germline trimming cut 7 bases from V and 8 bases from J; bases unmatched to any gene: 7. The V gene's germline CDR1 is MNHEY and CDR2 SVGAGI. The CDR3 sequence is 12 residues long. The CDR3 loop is CASTTGIGGYTF. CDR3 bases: TGTGCCAGCACGACAGGGATCGGCGGCTACACCTTC.

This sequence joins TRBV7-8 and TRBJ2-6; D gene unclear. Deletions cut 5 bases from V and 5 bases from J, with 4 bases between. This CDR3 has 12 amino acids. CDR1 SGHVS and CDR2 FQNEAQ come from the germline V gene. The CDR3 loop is CASSPRANVLTF. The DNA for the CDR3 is TGTGCCAGCAGCCCCCGGGCCAACGTCCTGACTTTC.

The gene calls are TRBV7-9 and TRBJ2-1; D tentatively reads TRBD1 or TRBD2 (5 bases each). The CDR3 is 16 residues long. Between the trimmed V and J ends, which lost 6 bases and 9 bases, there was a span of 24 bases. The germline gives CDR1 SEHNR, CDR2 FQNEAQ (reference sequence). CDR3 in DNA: TGTGCCAGCAGTCCCACAACTAGTGGGGGTAGGAGTGAGCAGTTCTTC. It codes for CASSPTTSGGRSEQFF. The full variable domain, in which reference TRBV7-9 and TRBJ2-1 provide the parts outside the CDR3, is DTGVSQNPRHKITKRGQNVTFRCDPISEHNRLYWYRQTLGQGPEFLTYFQNEAQLEKSRLLSDRFSAERPKGSFSTLEIQRTEQGDSAMYLCASSPTTSGGRSEQFFGPGTRLTVL.

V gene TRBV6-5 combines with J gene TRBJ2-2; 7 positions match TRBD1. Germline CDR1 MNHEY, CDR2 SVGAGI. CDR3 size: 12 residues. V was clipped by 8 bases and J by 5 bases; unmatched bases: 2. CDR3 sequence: CASQTGTGELFF. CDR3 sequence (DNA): TGTGCCAGCCAGACAGGGACCGGGGAGCTGTTTTTT.

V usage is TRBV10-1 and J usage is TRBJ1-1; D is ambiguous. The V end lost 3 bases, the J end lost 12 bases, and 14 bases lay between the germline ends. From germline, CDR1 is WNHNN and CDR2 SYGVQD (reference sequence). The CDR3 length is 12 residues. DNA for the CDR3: TGCGCCAGCAGTGAACCCCCTAAGGTTACTTTCTTT. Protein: CASSEPPKVTFF.

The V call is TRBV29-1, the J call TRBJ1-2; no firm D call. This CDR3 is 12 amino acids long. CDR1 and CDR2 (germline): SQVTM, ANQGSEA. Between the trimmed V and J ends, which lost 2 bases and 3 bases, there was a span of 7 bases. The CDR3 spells CSVESVYYGYTF. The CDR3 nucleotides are TGCAGCGTTGAAAGTGTGTACTATGGCTACACCTTC. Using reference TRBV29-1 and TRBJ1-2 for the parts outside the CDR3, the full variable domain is SAVISQKPSRDICQRGTSLTIQCQVDSQVTMMFWYRQQPGQSLTLIATANQGSEATYESGFVIDKFPISRPNLTFSTLTVSNMSPEDSSIYLCSVESVYYGYTFGSGTRLTVV.

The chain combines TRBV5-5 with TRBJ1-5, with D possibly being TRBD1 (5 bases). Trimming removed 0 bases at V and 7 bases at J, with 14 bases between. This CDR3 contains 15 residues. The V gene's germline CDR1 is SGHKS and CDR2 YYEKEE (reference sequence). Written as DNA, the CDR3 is TGTGCCAGCAGCTTGGAGCCAGGGCAGAGGCAGCCCCAGCATTTT. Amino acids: CASSLEPGQRQPQHF.

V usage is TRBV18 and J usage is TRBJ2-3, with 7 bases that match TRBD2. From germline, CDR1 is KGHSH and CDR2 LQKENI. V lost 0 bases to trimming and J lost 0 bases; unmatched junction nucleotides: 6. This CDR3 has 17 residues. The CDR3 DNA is TGTGCCAGCTCACCACCGCAGGGAGGGACTAGCACAGATACGCAGTATTTT. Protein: CASSPPQGGTSTDTQYF.

CDR3 bases: TGTGCCAGCAGCTTAGCGTCGGCAGAGAATCAGCCCCAGCATTTT. Amino acid sequence: CASSLASAENQPQHF. The chain employs TRBV7-9 and TRBJ1-5; no clear D. The V end was cut by 0 bases, the J end by 4 bases, with 10 bases between. CDR1 SEHNR and CDR2 FQNEAQ come from the germline V gene (reference sequence). This CDR3 is 15 amino acids long. Combining the CDR3 with reference TRBV7-9 and TRBJ1-5 gives the whole variable domain DTGVSQNPRHKITKRGQNVTFRCDPISEHNRLYWYRQTLGQGPEFLTYFQNEAQLEKSRLLSDRFSAERPKGSFSTLEIQRTEQGDSAMYLCASSLASAENQPQHFGDGTRLSIL.

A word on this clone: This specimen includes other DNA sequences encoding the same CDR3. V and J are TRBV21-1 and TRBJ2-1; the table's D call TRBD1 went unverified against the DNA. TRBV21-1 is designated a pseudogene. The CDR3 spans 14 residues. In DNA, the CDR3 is TGTGCCAGCAGCAAGGGTCAGGGGGCCCGTGAGCAGTTCTTC. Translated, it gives CASSKGQGAREQFF.

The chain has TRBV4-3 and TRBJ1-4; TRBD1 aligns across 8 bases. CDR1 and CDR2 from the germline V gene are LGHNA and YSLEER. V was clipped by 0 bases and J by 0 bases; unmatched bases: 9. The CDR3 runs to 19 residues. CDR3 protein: CASSQDWAGGTTTNEKLFF. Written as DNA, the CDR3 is TGCGCCAGCAGCCAAGATTGGGCAGGGGGCACCACAACTAATGAAAAACTGTTTTTT.

The CDR3 coding sequence is TGTGCCAGCAGCTTAGATGTTAGCGGGGGGACCCCAGCTAGCACAGATACGCAGTATTTT. It codes for CASSLDVSGGTPASTDTQYF. The rearrangement links TRBV7-8 to TRBJ2-3; TRBD2 matches at 10 bases. Unmatched junction bases numbered 13, after V lost 1 base and J lost 0 bases. Germline CDR1 reads SGHVS; CDR2 reads FQNEAQ. This CDR3 is built from 20 residues.

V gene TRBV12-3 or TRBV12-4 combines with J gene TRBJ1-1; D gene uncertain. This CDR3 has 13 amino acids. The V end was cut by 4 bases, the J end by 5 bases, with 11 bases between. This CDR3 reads CASSSQRDTEAFF. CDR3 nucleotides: TGTGCCAGCAGTTCGCAAAGGGATACTGAAGCTTTCTTT.

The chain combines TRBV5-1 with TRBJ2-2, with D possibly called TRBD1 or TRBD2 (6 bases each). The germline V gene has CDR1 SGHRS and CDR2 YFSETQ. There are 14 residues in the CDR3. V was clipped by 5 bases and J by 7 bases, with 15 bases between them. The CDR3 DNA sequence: TGCGCCAGCAGTGCACGGGGGCGCGGCGGGGAGCTGTTTTTT. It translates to CASSARGRGGELFF.

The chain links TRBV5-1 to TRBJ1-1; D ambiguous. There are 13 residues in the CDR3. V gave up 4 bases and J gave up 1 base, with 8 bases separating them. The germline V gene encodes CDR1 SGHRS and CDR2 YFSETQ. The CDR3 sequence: CASSTSRNTEAFF. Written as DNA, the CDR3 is TGCGCCAGCAGCACCTCAAGGAACACTGAAGCTTTCTTT.

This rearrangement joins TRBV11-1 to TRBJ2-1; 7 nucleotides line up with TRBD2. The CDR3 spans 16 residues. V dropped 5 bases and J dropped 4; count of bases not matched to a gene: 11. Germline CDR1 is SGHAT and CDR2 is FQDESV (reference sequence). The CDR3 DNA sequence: TGTGCCAGCAGCCCAGAGCTGGGGAGGGGATACAATGAGCAGTTCTTC. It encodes CASSPELGRGYNEQFF.

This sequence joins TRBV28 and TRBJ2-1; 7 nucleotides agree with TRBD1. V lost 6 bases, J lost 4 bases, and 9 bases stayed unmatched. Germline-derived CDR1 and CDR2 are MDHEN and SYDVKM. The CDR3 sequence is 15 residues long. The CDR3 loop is CASSATGTVYNEQFF. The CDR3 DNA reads TGTGCCAGCAGCGCCACCGGGACAGTATACAATGAGCAGTTCTTC.